The 21 T cell receptor beta chains below were found in one sample sequenced in a study of blood T cell repertoires in COVID-19. Clones were read by immunoSEQ multiplex PCR, and TCRdb kept only the in-frame ones, dropping some. This table holds about 190,000 clones, more than 75% found once. Sequenced input: peripheral blood. All receptors derive from a middle-aged man with active or convalescent COVID-19.

Here the CDR3 reads CASSFGVRTEAFF. The DNA of the CDR3 is TGTGCCAGCAGCTTCGGGGTGAGGACTGAAGCTTTCTTT. The chain has TRBV7-2 and TRBJ1-1; D call uncertain. Germline loops: CDR1 SGHTA, CDR2 FQGNSA. This CDR3 has 13 amino acids. V shed 3 bases and J shed 5 bases, with 10 bases lying between them.

The V and J genes are TRBV28 and TRBJ1-2; D is ambiguous. Germline CDR1 MDHEN, CDR2 SYDVKM. V was shortened by 5 bases and J by 7 bases, with 11 bases between the two germline ends. CDR3 length: 12 residues. The DNA for the CDR3 is TGTGCCAGCAGTGCCGGGAGCCGTGGCTACACCTTC. Translating it yields CASSAGSRGYTF.

J is TRBJ2-2 and V is TRBV27, with 7 bases matching TRBD1. V shed 4 bases, J shed 7 bases, and the junction held 6 bases outside the gene matches. The CDR3 has 14 residues. Germline V gene sequence: CDR1 MNHEY, CDR2 SMNVEV (reference sequence). This chain's CDR3 is CASSSATGHGELFF. In DNA form, the CDR3 reads TGTGCCAGCAGTTCCGCGACAGGGCACGGGGAGCTGTTTTTT.

V gene TRBV25-1 combines with J gene TRBJ2-5; 10 nucleotides align to TRBD1. The CDR3 contains 13 residues. Germline V gives CDR1 MGHDK, CDR2 SYGVNS. Trimming cost V 10 bases and J 3 bases; bases outside gene matches: 5. The CDR3 sequence is CATAGTGEETQYF. The CDR3 region has the DNA TGTGCCACCGCCGGGACAGGGGAAGAGACCCAGTACTTC.

The chain couples TRBV7-6 to TRBJ2-3, with 8 bases matching TRBD2. V shed 1 base, J shed 0 bases, and the junction held 3 bases outside the gene matches. This CDR3 contains 16 residues. Germline V gives CDR1 SGHVS, CDR2 FNYEAQ. The CDR3 region has the DNA TGTGCCAGCAGCTTAGAAGGCGGGGGGAGCACAGATACGCAGTATTTT. Its protein is CASSLEGGGSTDTQYF.

This chain links TRBV28 with TRBJ2-7; tentatively, D is TRBD2 (6 bases). The V and J ends lost 2 bases and 0 bases respectively, with 11 bases between them. This CDR3 has 15 amino acids. CDR1 is MDHEN, CDR2 SYDVKM, per germline. The DNA of the CDR3 is TGTGCCAGCAGTTTAAACCTGCGGGGCTCCTACGAGCAGTACTTC. Its translation: CASSLNLRGSYEQYF.

V gene TRBV7-8 combines with J gene TRBJ2-2; 9 bases map to TRBD1. The CDR3 extends over 16 amino acids. Trimming cost V 3 bases and J 4 bases; bases outside gene matches: 6. The germline gives CDR1 SGHVS, CDR2 FQNEAQ. For the CDR3, the DNA is TGTGCCAGCAGCTTCCCACAGGGGGCCCCCACCGGGGAGCTGTTTTTT. Residues: CASSFPQGAPTGELFF.

Only one count was recorded for this clone. The chain combines TRBV29-1 with TRBJ2-5; D gene unclear. The CDR3 is made up of 12 amino acids. Germline V gene sequence: CDR1 SQVTM, CDR2 ANQGSEA. The ends were cut back, 2 bases at V and 5 bases at J, with 9 bases in the middle. CDR3 in amino acids: CSVEIIQETQYF. The DNA for the CDR3 is TGCAGCGTTGAAATCATCCAGGAGACCCAGTACTTC.

The V call is TRBV5-4, the J call TRBJ1-2; D may be TRBD1 (5 bases). The CDR3 contains 13 residues. Germline-derived CDR1 and CDR2 are SGHNT and YYREEE (reference sequence). Trimming pared 4 bases from V and 8 bases from J, leaving 15 bases between. CDR3 region: CASSLTETLGYTF. The CDR3 DNA sequence: TGTGCCAGCAGCCTGACAGAAACCTTGGGCTACACCTTC.

The table lists this clone with a count of one. The chain carries TRBV5-1 and TRBJ1-1; no reliable D call. The germline gives CDR1 SGHRS, CDR2 YFSETQ. CDR3 length: 15 residues. V was cut by 1 base and J by 1 base, with 11 bases left in between. Written as DNA, the CDR3 is TGCGCCAGCAGCTTGCAAGGCGGTCCGAACACTGAAGCTTTCTTT. It is translated as CASSLQGGPNTEAFF.

J is TRBJ2-1 and V is TRBV7-3; 8 nucleotides align to TRBD1. V lost 3 bases to trimming and J lost 8 bases; unmatched junction nucleotides: 6. The germline V gene has CDR1 SGHTA and CDR2 FQGTGA. The CDR3 totals 14 residues. CDR3 loop: CASSLSGGIYEQFF. The DNA for the CDR3 is TGTGCCAGCAGCTTGTCAGGGGGCATCTATGAGCAGTTCTTC.

The rearrangement joins TRBV5-4 to TRBJ2-7; D remains ambiguous. The CDR3 length is 13 residues. Germline V gene sequence: CDR1 SGHNT, CDR2 YYREEE (reference sequence). The V end was cut by 0 bases, the J end by 4 bases, with 8 bases between. CDR3 nucleotide sequence: TGTGCCAGCAGCTTGGCCGAGACATACGAGCAGTACTTC. Translated: CASSLAETYEQYF. Looking up the rest from reference TRBV5-4 and TRBJ2-7 gives the full variable domain: ETGVTQSPTHLIKTRGQQVTLRCSSQSGHNTVSWYQQALGQGPQFIFQYYREEENGRGNFPPRFSGLQFPNYSSELNVNALELDDSALYLCASSLAETYEQYFGPGTRLTVT.

The chain carries TRBV2 and TRBJ1-1, with TRBD1 matching 7 bases. This CDR3 has 16 residues. Per germline, CDR1 SNHLY and CDR2 FYNNEI. J gave up 4 bases and V 4 bases, and 12 bases lay outside the gene matches. CDR3 in DNA: TGTGCCAGCAGTGTAATACAGGGGCCCCGTCCCACTGAAGCTTTCTTT. Amino acid sequence: CASSVIQGPRPTEAFF.

In this sample, this clone turned up a few times. The rearrangement uses TRBV19 and TRBJ1-3; perhaps TRBD1 as D (6 bases). The CDR3 contains 14 residues. CDR1 LNHDA and CDR2 SQIVND come from the germline V gene (reference sequence). Trimming removed 6 bases at V and 0 bases at J, with 9 bases between. The CDR3 region has the DNA TGTGCCAGTAGGGACAGAGTCTCTGGAAACACCATATATTTT. This translates into CASRDRVSGNTIYF.

The V and J genes are TRBV10-1 and TRBJ1-6; 9 bases fit TRBD1. The CDR3 is 15 amino acids. Germline loops: CDR1 WNHNN, CDR2 SYGVQD (reference sequence). V shed 7 bases, J shed 7 bases, and the junction held 8 bases outside the gene matches. The CDR3 region has the DNA TGCGCCAGCATCACAGGGGGCCGGCAAAATTCACCCCTCCACTTT. Amino acid sequence: CASITGGRQNSPLHF.

The genes are TRBV11-3 and TRBJ2-1, with D maybe TRBD2 (6 bases). Deletions cut 3 bases from V and 7 bases from J, with 7 bases between. The germline V gene has CDR1 SGHNT and CDR2 YENEEA. The CDR3 sequence is 12 residues long. The CDR3 bases are TGTGCCAGCAGCTTGGGGAGGAATGAGCAGTTCTTC. It specifies CASSLGRNEQFF. Based on the CDR3 plus reference TRBV11-3 and TRBJ2-1, the full variable domain is EAGVVQSPRYKIIEKKQPVAFWCNPISGHNTLYWYLQNLGQGPELLIRYENEEAVDDSQLPKDRFSAERLKGVDSTLKIQPAELGDSAVYLCASSLGRNEQFFGPGTRLTVL.

This chain joins TRBV6-5 and TRBJ1-2; 7 nucleotides agree with TRBD1. Germline CDR1 is MNHEY and CDR2 is SVGAGI. The V and J ends lost 6 bases and 4 bases, in that order; junction bases with no gene match: 5. CDR3 length: 13 residues. The CDR3 coding sequence is TGTGCCAGCAGGATGACAGGGCCCTATGGCTACACCTTC. It is translated as CASRMTGPYGYTF.

This sequence joins TRBV7-2 and TRBJ2-2; D ambiguous. Trimming stripped 5 bases from V and 3 bases from J, with 7 bases between. The CDR3 loop spans 13 amino acids. Germline V gives CDR1 SGHTA, CDR2 FQGNSA. In DNA, the CDR3 is TGTGCCAGCAGCGCCGGTTACACCGGGGAGCTGTTTTTT. Translation: CASSAGYTGELFF.

V gene TRBV28 combines with J gene TRBJ1-2, with D uncertain. CDR1 MDHEN and CDR2 SYDVKM come from the germline V gene. This CDR3 comprises 11 residues. Between the trimmed V and J ends, which lost 4 bases and 13 bases, there was a span of 13 bases. CDR3 region: CASSSDFPVTF. The CDR3 DNA reads as TGTGCCAGCAGTTCAGATTTTCCTGTCACCTTC.

The chain is built from TRBV6-1 and TRBJ1-1; D is unresolved. V lost 3 bases, J lost 1 base, and 9 bases lay in between. CDR3 length equals 14 residues. Germline lookup yields CDR1 MNHNS and CDR2 SASEGT. CDR3 in DNA: TGTGCCAGCAGTGAGGTCGGTGGGAACACTGAAGCTTTCTTT. Its protein is CASSEVGGNTEAFF.

The CDR3 is CASSLWTSEYEQYF. In nucleotides, the CDR3 is TGTGCCAGCAGCTTATGGACTAGTGAGTACGAGCAGTACTTC. The rearrangement joins TRBV11-2 to TRBJ2-7, with TRBD2 identical over 7 bases. Germline V gene sequence: CDR1 SGHAT, CDR2 FQNNGV. V was clipped by 2 bases and J by 4 bases; unmatched bases: 5. CDR3 size: 14 residues.